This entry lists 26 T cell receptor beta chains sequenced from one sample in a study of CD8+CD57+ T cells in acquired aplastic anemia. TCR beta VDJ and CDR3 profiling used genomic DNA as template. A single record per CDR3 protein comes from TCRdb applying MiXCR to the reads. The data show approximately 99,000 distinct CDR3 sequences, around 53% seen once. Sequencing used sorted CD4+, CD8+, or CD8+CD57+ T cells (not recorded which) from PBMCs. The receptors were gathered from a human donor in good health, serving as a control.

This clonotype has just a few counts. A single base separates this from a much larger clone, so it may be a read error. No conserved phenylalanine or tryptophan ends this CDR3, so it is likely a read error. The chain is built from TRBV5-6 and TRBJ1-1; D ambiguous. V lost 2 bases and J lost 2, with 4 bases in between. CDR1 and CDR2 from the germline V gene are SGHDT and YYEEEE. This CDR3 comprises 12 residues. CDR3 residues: CASSLVNTEAFS. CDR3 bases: TGTGCCAGCAGCTTAGTTAACACTGAAGCTTTCTCT.

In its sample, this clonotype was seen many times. CDR3 nucleotides: TGTGCCTGGGACAGATTCTACGAGCAGTACTTC. This translates into CAWDRFYEQYF. The J gene is TRBJ2-7, the V gene TRBV30; weak D call: TRBD1 (5 bases). Germline V gene sequence: CDR1 GTSNPN, CDR2 SVGIG (reference sequence). V lost 5 bases and J lost 3, with 8 bases in between. The CDR3 is 11 residues long.

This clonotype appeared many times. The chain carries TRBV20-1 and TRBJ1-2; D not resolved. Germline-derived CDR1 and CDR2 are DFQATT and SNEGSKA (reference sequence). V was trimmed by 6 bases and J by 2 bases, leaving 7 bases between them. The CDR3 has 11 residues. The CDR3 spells CSANTNYGYTF. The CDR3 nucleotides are TGCAGTGCAAATACCAACTATGGCTACACCTTC.

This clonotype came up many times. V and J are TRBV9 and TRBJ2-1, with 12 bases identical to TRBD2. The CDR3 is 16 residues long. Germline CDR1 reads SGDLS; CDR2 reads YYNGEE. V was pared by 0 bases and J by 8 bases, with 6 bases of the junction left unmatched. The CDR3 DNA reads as TGTGCCAGCAGCGTAGAAGGACTAGCGGGGAGGGATGAGCAGTTCTTC. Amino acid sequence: CASSVEGLAGRDEQFF.

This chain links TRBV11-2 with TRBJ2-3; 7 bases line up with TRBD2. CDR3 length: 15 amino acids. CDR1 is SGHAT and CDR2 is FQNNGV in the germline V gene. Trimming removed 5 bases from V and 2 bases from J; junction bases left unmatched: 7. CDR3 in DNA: TGTGCCAGCAGCCTAATAGCGGGCCCCACAGATACGCAGTATTTT. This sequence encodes CASSLIAGPTDTQYF. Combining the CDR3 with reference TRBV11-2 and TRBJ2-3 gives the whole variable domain EAGVAQSPRYKIIEKRQSVAFWCNPISGHATLYWYQQILGQGPKLLIQFQNNGVVDDSQLPKDRFSAERLKGVDSTLKIQPAKLEDSAVYLCASSLIAGPTDTQYFGPGTRLTVL.

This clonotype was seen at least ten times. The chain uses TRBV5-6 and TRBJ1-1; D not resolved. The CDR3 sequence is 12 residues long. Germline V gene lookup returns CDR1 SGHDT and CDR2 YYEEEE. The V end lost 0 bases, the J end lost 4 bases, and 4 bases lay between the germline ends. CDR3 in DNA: TGTGCCAGCAGCTTGGCCACCACTGAAGCTTTCTTT. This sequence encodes CASSLATTEAFF.

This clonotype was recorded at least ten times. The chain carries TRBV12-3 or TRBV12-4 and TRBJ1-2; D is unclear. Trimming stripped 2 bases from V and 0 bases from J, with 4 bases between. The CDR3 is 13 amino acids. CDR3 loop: CASSLPANYGYTF. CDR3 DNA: TGTGCCAGCAGTTTACCCGCTAACTATGGCTACACCTTC.

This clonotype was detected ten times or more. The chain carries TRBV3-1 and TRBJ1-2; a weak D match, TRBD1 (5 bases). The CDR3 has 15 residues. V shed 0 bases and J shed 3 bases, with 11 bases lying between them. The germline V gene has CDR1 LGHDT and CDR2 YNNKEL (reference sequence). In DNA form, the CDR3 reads TGTGCCAGCAGCCAAGATCGCGGGGCTCACTATGGCTACACCTTC. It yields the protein CASSQDRGAHYGYTF.

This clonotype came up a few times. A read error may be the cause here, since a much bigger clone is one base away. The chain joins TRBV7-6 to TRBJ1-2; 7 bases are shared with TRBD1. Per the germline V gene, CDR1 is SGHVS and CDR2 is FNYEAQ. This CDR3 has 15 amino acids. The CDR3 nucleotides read TGTGCCGGCAGCTTAAGTTTGACAGGGTTTGATGGCTACACCTTC. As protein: CAGSLSLTGFDGYTF. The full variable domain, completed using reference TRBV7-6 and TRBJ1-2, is GAGVSQSPRYKVTKRGQDVALRCDPISGHVSLYWYRQALGQGPEFLTYFNYEAQQDKSGLPNDRFSAERPEGSISTLTIQRTEQRDSAMYRCAGSLSLTGFDGYTFGSGTRLTVV.

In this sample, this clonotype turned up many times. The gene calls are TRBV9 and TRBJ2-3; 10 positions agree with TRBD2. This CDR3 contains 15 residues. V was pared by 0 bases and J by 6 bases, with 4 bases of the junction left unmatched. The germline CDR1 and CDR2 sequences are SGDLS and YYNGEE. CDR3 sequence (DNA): TGTGCCAGCAGCGTAGAGGGACTAGCGAGGGATACGCAGTATTTT. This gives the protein CASSVEGLARDTQYF.

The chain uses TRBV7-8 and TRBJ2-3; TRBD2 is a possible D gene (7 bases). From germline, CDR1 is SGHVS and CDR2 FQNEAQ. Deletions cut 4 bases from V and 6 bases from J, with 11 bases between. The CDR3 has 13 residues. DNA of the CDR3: TGTGCCAGCAGCTCTAGGGGGGGTGATACGCAGTATTTT. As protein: CASSSRGGDTQYF. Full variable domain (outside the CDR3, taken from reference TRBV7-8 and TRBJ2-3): GAGVSQSPRYKVAKRGQDVALRCDPISGHVSLFWYQQALGQGPEFLTYFQNEAQLDKSGLPSDRFFAERPEGSVSTLKIQRTQQEDSAVYLCASSSRGGDTQYFGPGTRLTVL.

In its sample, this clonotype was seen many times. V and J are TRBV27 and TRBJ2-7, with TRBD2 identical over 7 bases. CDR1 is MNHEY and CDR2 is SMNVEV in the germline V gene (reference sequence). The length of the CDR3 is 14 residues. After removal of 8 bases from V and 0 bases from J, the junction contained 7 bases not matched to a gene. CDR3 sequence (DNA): TGTGCCAGCGGGGGGGACGGTTCCTCCTACGAGCAGTACTTC. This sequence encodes CASGGDGSSYEQYF.

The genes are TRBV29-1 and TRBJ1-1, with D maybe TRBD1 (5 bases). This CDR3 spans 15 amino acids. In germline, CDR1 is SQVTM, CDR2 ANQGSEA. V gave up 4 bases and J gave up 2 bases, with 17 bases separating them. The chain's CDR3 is CSVGRWRGYNTEAFF. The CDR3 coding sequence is TGCAGCGTTGGTAGGTGGAGGGGCTACAACACTGAAGCTTTCTTT.

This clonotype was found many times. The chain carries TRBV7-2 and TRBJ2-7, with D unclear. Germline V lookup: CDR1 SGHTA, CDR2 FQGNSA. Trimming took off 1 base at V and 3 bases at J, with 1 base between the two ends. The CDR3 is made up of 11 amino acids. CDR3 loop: CASSLVYEQYF. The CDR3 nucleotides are TGTGCCAGCAGCTTAGTCTACGAGCAGTACTTC.

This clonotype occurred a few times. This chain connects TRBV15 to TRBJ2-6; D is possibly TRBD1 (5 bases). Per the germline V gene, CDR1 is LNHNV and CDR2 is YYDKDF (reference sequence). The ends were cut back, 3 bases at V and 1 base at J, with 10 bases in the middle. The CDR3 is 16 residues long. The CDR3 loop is CATSRSSGSGANVLTF. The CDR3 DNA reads TGTGCCACCAGCAGGTCTTCAGGGTCTGGGGCCAACGTCCTGACTTTC.

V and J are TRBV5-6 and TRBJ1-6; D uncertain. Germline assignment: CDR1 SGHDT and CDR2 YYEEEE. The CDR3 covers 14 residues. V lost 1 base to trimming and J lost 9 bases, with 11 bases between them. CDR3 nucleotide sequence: TGTGCCAGCAGCTTGAGGGCGGTATTTTCACCCCTCCACTTT. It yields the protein CASSLRAVFSPLHF.

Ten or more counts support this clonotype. For the CDR3, the DNA is TGTGCCTGGACTGAACCGGGACAGTATCAGCCCCAGCATTTT. It yields the protein CAWTEPGQYQPQHF. This rearrangement joins TRBV30 to TRBJ1-5, with TRBD1 matching 7 bases. The V gene's germline CDR1 is GTSNPN and CDR2 SVGIG (reference sequence). Unmatched junction bases numbered 8, after V lost 4 bases and J lost 5 bases. The CDR3 consists of 14 residues.

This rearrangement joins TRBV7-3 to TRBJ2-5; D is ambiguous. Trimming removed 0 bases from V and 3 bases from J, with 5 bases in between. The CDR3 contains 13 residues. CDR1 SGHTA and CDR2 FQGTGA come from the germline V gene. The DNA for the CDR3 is TGTGCCAGCAGCTTAACCAGAGAAGAGACCCAGTACTTC. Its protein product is CASSLTREETQYF.

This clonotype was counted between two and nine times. CDR3 DNA: TGTGCCAGCAGCTTATTGCGTTGGGGGCCTAATGAAAAACTGTTTTTT. Protein sequence: CASSLLRWGPNEKLFF. The chain couples TRBV11-2 to TRBJ1-4; tentative D call: TRBD1 (6 bases). Germline V CDR1 and CDR2: SGHAT, FQNNGV. V gave up 2 bases and J gave up 3 bases, with 13 bases separating them. CDR3 length: 16 amino acids.

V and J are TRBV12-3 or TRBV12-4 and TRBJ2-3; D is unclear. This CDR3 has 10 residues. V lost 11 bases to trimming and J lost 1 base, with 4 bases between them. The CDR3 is CAAGTDTQYF. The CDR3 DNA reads TGTGCCGCGGGCACAGATACGCAGTATTTT.

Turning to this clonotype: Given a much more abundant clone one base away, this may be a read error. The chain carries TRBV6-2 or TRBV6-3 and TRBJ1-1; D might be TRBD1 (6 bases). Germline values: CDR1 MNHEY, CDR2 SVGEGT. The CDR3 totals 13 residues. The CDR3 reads CASSYWTVIEASF. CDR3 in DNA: TGTGCCAGCAGTTACTGGACAGTTATTGAAGCTTCCTTT.

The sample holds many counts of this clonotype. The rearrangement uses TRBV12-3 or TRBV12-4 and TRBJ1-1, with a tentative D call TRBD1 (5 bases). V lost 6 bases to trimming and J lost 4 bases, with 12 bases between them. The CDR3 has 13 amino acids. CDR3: CASSSVGGTEAFF. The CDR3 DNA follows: TGTGCCAGCAGCTCAGTCGGGGGCACTGAAGCTTTCTTT.

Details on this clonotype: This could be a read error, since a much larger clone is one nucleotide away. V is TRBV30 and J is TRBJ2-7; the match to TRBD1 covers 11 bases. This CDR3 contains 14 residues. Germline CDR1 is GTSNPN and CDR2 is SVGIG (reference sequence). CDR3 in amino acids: CPWSPGQGAYEQYF. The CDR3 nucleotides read TGTCCCTGGAGTCCCGGACAGGGGGCTTACGAGCAGTACTTC. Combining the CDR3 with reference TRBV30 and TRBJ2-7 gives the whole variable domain SQTIHQWPATLVQPVGSPLSLECTVEGTSNPNLYWYRQAAGRGLQLLFYSVGIGQISSEVPQNLSASRPQDRQFILSSKKLLLSDSGFYLCPWSPGQGAYEQYFGPGTRLTVT.

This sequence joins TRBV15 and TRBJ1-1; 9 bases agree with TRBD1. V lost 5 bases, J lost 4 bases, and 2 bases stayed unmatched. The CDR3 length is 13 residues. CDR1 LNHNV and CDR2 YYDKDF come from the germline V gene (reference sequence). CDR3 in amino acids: CATSRTGATEAFF. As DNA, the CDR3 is TGTGCCACCAGCCGGACAGGGGCCACTGAAGCTTTCTTT.

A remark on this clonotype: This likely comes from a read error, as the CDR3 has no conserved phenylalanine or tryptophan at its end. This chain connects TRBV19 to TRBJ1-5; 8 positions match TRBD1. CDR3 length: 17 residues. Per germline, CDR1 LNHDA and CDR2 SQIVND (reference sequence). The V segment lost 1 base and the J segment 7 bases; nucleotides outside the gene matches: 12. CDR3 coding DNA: TGTGCCAGTAGTATAGCCGGACAGGGCATTTTTCGACAGCCCCAGCATCTT. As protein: CASSIAGQGIFRQPQHL.

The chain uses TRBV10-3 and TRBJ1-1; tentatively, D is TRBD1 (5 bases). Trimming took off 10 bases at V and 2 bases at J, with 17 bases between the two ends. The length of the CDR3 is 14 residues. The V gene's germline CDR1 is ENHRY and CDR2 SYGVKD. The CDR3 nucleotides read TGTGCCACCGGGGGTCGGGGGTTCAACACTGAAGCTTTCTTT. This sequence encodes CATGGRGFNTEAFF.